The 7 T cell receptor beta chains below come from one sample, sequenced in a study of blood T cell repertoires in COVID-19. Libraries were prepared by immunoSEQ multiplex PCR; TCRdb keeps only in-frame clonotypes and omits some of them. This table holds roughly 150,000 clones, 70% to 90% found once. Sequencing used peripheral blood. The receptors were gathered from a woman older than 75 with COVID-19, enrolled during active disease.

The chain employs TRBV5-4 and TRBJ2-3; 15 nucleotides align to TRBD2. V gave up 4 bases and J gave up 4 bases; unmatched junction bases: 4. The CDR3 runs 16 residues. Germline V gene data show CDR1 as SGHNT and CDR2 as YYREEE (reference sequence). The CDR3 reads CASSPGLAGGPDTQYF. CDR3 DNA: TGTGCCAGCAGCCCTGGACTAGCGGGAGGGCCAGATACGCAGTATTTT.

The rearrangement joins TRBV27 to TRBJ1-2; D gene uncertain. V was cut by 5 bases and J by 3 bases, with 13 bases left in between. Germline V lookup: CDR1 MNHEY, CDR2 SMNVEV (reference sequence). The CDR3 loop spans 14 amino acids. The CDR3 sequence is CASSIANRDYGYTF. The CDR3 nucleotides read TGTGCCAGCAGTATAGCCAATCGAGACTATGGCTACACCTTC.

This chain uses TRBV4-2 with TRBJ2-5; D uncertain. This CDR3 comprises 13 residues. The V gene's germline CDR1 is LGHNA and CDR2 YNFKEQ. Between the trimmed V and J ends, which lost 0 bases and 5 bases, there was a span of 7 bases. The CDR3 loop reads CASSQETLETQYF. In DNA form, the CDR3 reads TGTGCCAGCAGCCAAGAAACTCTGGAGACCCAGTACTTC.

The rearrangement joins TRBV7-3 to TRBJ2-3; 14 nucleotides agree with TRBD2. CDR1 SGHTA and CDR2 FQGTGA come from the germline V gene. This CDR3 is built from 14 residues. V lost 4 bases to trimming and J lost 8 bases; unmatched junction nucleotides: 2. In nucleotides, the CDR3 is TGTGCCAGCAGCTCGGGGACTAGCGGGAGTACGCAGTATTTT. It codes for CASSSGTSGSTQYF. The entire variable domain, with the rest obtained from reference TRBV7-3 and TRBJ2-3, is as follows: GAGVSQTPSNKVTEKGKYVELRCDPISGHTALYWYRQSLGQGPEFLIYFQGTGAADDSGLPNDRFFAVRPEGSVSTLKIQRTERGDSAVYLCASSSGTSGSTQYFGPGTRLTVL.

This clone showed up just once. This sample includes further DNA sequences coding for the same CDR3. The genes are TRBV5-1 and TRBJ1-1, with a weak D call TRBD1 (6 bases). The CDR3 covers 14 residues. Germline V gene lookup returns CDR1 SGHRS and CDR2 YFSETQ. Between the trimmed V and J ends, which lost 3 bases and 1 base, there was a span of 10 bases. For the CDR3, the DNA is TGCGCCAGCAGCTCGGACAGAGGGAACACTGAAGCTTTCTTT. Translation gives CASSSDRGNTEAFF.

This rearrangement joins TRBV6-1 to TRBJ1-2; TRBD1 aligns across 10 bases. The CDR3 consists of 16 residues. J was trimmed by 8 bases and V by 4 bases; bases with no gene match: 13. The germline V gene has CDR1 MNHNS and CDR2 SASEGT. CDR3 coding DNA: TGTGCCAGCAGTGGGGGACAGGGGAATGGCGGTGCCGGCTACACCTTC. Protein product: CASSGGQGNGGAGYTF.

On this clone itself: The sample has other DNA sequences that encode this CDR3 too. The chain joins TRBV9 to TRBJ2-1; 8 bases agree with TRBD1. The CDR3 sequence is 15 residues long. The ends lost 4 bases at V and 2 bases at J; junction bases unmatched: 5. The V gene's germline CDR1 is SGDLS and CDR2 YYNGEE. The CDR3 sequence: CASSIGQGPYNEQFF. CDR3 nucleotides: TGTGCCAGCAGCATCGGACAGGGCCCCTACAATGAGCAGTTCTTC.